The present T cell receptor beta chain was sequenced within a study of identical twins. Study-level findings and limits: These conclusions were based on statistical analysis (cross-sectional, not following the same donors).

TCRdb called the 5' RACE reads again in MiXCR, with one record for every CDR3 protein. The table includes roughly 240,000 distinct CDR3 sequences, around 6.6% detected once. This clonotype was counted ten times or more. Its cognate antigen is unknown. The J segment lost 1 base and the V segment lost 6 bases, leaving 9 bases of the junction unmatched. Per germline, CDR1 MNHNS and CDR2 SASEGT. CDR3 length: 16 residues. The sample was also reused in another study, on yellow fever vaccine responses in identical twins.

V and J are TRBV6-1 and TRBJ1-1; TRBD1 agrees at 9 bases. Material: memory (CD45RO+) T cells sorted from blood. The receptor was isolated from a woman between 18 and 29 years old in good health. In DNA form, the CDR3 reads TGTGCCAGCAGGAAAACGGGACAGGGCTGGAACACTGAAGCTTTCTTT. Encoded protein: CASRKTGQGWNTEAFF.